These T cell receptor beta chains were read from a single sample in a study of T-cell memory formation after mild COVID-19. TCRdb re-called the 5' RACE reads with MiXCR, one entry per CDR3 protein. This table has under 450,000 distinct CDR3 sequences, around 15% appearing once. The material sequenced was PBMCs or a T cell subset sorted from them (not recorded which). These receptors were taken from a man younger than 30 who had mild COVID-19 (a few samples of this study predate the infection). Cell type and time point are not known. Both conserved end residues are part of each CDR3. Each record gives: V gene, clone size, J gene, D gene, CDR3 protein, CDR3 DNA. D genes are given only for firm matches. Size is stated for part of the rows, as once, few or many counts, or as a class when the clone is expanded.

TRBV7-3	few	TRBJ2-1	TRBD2	CASSPKPGLDLNEQFF	TGTGCCAGCAGCCCCAAACCGGGACTAGACCTAAATGAGCAGTTCTTC
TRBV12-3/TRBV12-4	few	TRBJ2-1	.	CASSLAERNEQFF	TGTGCCAGCAGTTTAGCGGAACGCAATGAGCAGTTCTTC
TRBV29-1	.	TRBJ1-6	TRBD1	CSVGDSQNSPLHF	TGCAGCGTTGGGGACAGCCAGAATTCACCCCTCCACTTT
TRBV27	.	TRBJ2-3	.	CASTPSWGRLSPDTQYF	TGTGCCAGCACCCCTTCATGGGGGCGCCTATCCCCAGATACGCAGTATTTT
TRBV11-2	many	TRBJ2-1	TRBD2	CASRPSGGTLNEQFF	TGTGCCAGCAGGCCTAGCGGGGGGACGTTAAATGAGCAGTTCTTC
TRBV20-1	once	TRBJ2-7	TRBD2	CSARAFGTSGLGLQYEQYF	TGCAGTGCTAGAGCGTTCGGGACTAGCGGGCTTGGACTCCAGTACGAGCAGTACTTC
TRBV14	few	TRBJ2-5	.	CASSQGTSWETQYF	TGTGCCAGCAGCCAAGGAACCTCTTGGGAGACCCAGTACTTC
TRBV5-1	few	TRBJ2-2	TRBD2	CASSLASGVTGELFF	TGCGCCAGCAGCTTGGCTAGCGGGGTCACCGGGGAGCTGTTTTTT
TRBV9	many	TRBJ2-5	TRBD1	CASSADRGGETQYF	TGTGCCAGCAGCGCAGACAGGGGTGGAGAGACCCAGTACTTC
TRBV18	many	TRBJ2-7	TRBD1	CASSRGQGADEQYF	TGTGCCAGCTCCCGAGGACAGGGGGCAGACGAGCAGTACTTC
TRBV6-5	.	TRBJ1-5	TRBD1	CASSFTPPGTGNQPQHF	TGTGCCAGCAGTTTCACCCCTCCCGGGACAGGCAATCAGCCCCAGCATTTT